Listed here are 21 T cell receptor beta chains from one sample, sequenced in a study of control samples from healthy donors and cancer patients. Data came from immunoSEQ multiplex PCR; TCRdb stores just in-frame clones and leaves some out. The sample contains some 130,000 clones, just under 95% of which appear only once. The material sequenced was blood. The receptors shown here come from a young man in good health.

The chain has TRBV19 and TRBJ2-7; D might be TRBD2 (5 bases). Germline V lookup: CDR1 LNHDA, CDR2 SQIVND (reference sequence). The CDR3 has 14 residues. Trimming shortened V by 3 bases and J by 0 bases, and 9 bases separated the two germline ends. CDR3 amino acids: CASSISGSSYEQYF. The DNA for the CDR3 is TGTGCCAGTAGTATCTCGGGGTCCTCCTACGAGCAGTACTTC. Full variable domain (missing parts from reference TRBV19 and TRBJ2-7): DGGITQSPKYLFRKEGQNVTLSCEQNLNHDAMYWYRQDPGQGLRLIYYSQIVNDFQKGDIAEGYSVSREKKESFPLTVTSAQKNPTAFYLCASSISGSSYEQYFGPGTRLTVT.

The chain carries TRBV6-5 and TRBJ1-3; D gene ambiguous. Trimming removed 0 bases at V and 0 bases at J, with 9 bases between. The CDR3 length is 16 residues. Germline V gene lookup returns CDR1 MNHEY and CDR2 SVGAGI. The CDR3 sequence: CASSYSTVNSGNTIYF. CDR3 DNA sequence: TGTGCCAGCAGTTACTCTACGGTAAACTCTGGAAACACCATATATTTT.

The genes are TRBV30 and TRBJ2-7, with D unresolved. This CDR3 is 16 amino acids long. V was shortened by 0 bases and J by 0 bases, with 15 bases between the two germline ends. Germline lookup yields CDR1 GTSNPN and CDR2 SVGIG (reference sequence). CDR3 amino acids: CAWSVKETLNSYEQYF. The CDR3, as DNA: TGTGCCTGGAGTGTAAAGGAAACGTTAAACTCCTACGAGCAGTACTTC.

In this sample, this clone turned up once. V and J are TRBV6-6 and TRBJ1-5; D is possibly TRBD1 (5 bases). Germline-derived CDR1 and CDR2 are MNHNY and SVGAGI (reference sequence). V lost 6 bases, J lost 4 bases, and 16 bases lay in between. The CDR3 spans 15 residues. CDR3 sequence (DNA): TGTGCCAGCAGGGGGGGAAGGGGAGGAAATCAGCCCCAGCATTTT. Its protein is CASRGGRGGNQPQHF.

The chain employs TRBV5-5 and TRBJ2-7; 10 bases are a match to TRBD1. CDR3 length: 16 amino acids. V trimming: 0 bases; J trimming: 2 bases; junction bases outside the gene matches: 5. Germline V lookup: CDR1 SGHKS, CDR2 YYEKEE (reference sequence). CDR3 bases: TGTGCCAGCAGCTTGGGGGACAGGGGTATCACCTACGAGCAGTACTTC. Protein sequence: CASSLGDRGITYEQYF.

V is TRBV2 and J is TRBJ1-6; no reliable D call. Germline CDR1 SNHLY, CDR2 FYNNEI. This CDR3 has 13 amino acids. V gave up 6 bases and J gave up 5 bases, with 8 bases separating them. CDR3 sequence reads: CASRRTDNSPLHF. DNA for the CDR3: TGTGCCAGCAGGCGGACGGATAATTCACCCCTCCACTTT.

This clone was detected once. Here the CDR3 reads CASSLLAGGGAYEQYF. The CDR3 nucleotides are TGCGCCAGCAGCTTGTTGGCGGGGGGAGGGGCCTACGAGCAGTACTTC. The chain has TRBV5-1 and TRBJ2-7; 8 bases agree with TRBD2. The CDR3 contains 16 residues. V trimming: 1 base; J trimming: 2 bases; junction bases outside the gene matches: 8. The germline CDR1 and CDR2 sequences are SGHRS and YFSETQ.

CDR3 region: CASSLGRESETQYF. CDR3 nucleotide sequence: TGTGCCAGCAGCTTAGGGAGGGAATCGGAGACCCAGTACTTC. The V and J genes are TRBV7-7 and TRBJ2-5; TRBD2 is a possible D gene (6 bases). This CDR3 is built from 14 residues. The germline V gene encodes CDR1 SSHAT and CDR2 FNYEAQ (reference sequence). Trimming stripped 1 base from V and 5 bases from J, with 11 bases between.

This chain connects TRBV7-9 to TRBJ1-1; perhaps TRBD1 as D (6 bases). The V end was cut by 1 base, the J end by 1 base, with 7 bases between. CDR1 is SEHNR, CDR2 FQNEAQ, per germline (reference sequence). The CDR3 has 14 residues. CDR3 coding DNA: TGTGCCAGCAGCTTAGGACAGGAGAACACTGAAGCTTTCTTT. It yields the protein CASSLGQENTEAFF. The full variable domain, completed using reference TRBV7-9 and TRBJ1-1, is DTGVSQNPRHKITKRGQNVTFRCDPISEHNRLYWYRQTLGQGPEFLTYFQNEAQLEKSRLLSDRFSAERPKGSFSTLEIQRTEQGDSAMYLCASSLGQENTEAFFGQGTRLTVV.

The chain has TRBV6-1 and TRBJ2-1; D gene uncertain. Germline V gives CDR1 MNHNS, CDR2 SASEGT. Trimming left V 2 bases short and J 0 bases short, with 8 bases between. This CDR3 comprises 15 residues. The CDR3 spells CASSELVISYNEQFF. CDR3 sequence (DNA): TGTGCCAGCAGTGAACTAGTTATCTCCTACAATGAGCAGTTCTTC.

On this clone itself: Other nucleotide sequences in the sample specify the same CDR3. The chain carries TRBV6-5 and TRBJ1-4; a possible D gene is TRBD1 (6 bases). The CDR3 runs to 15 residues. Per the germline V gene, CDR1 is MNHEY and CDR2 is SVGAGI. V lost 5 bases, J lost 10 bases, and 20 bases lay in between. CDR3 DNA sequence: TGTGCCAGCAGTACCTCCGGGGGGGCGGGTGGAAAACTGTTTTTT. It translates to CASSTSGGAGGKLFF.

This clone came up a few times. This chain uses TRBV3-1 (or the pseudogene TRBV3-2) with TRBJ2-5, with 7 bases fitting TRBD2. The CDR3 consists of 14 residues. Germline V gives CDR1 LGHDT, CDR2 YNNKEL (reference sequence). V lost 3 bases and J lost 0; bases outside the gene matches: 1. CDR3 sequence: CASSQRGYQETQYF. The CDR3 nucleotides are TGTGCCAGCAGCCAGCGGGGGTACCAAGAGACCCAGTACTTC.

J is TRBJ1-5 and V is TRBV7-9, with TRBD1 as a possible D gene (5 bases). Germline loops: CDR1 SEHNR, CDR2 FQNEAQ (reference sequence). Deletions cut 2 bases from V and 6 bases from J, with 11 bases between. The CDR3 runs to 14 residues. DNA for the CDR3: TGTGCCAGCAGCTTAATGGGGCTGGGTCAGCCCCAGCATTTT. Translation: CASSLMGLGQPQHF.

The CDR3 here is CATTQGDILSGNTIYF. The CDR3 nucleotides are TGTGCCACCACCCAGGGCGATATTCTCTCTGGAAACACCATATATTTT. This sequence joins TRBV24-1 and TRBJ1-3; D is possibly TRBD1 (5 bases). The CDR3 extends over 16 amino acids. In germline, CDR1 is KGHDR, CDR2 SFDVKD. V shed 8 bases and J shed 0 bases, with 16 bases lying between them.

V is TRBV7-2 and J is TRBJ2-5; TRBD2 matches at 12 bases. This CDR3 has 15 amino acids. Trimming removed 3 bases from V and 5 bases from J; junction bases left unmatched: 4. Germline assignment: CDR1 SGHTA and CDR2 FQGNSA. CDR3 DNA: TGTGCCAGCAGCTTTGCTAGCGGGGGGGCGGAGACCCAGTACTTC. It codes for CASSFASGGAETQYF.

J is TRBJ1-2 and V is TRBV6-5, with D perhaps TRBD1 (6 bases). Trimming stripped 6 bases from V and 3 bases from J, with 11 bases between. This CDR3 is built from 13 residues. Germline V gene sequence: CDR1 MNHEY, CDR2 SVGAGI. The CDR3 bases are TGTGCCAGCAGAAACAGGGAGGACTATGGCTACACCTTC. It codes for CASRNREDYGYTF.

The chain uses TRBV5-1 and TRBJ1-5, with a possible D match to TRBD1 (6 bases). The CDR3 is 15 amino acids. Germline V lookup: CDR1 SGHRS, CDR2 YFSETQ. The germline V and J ends were trimmed by 0 bases and 0 bases, with 7 bases remaining between them. The CDR3 region has the DNA TGCGCCAGCAGCTTGGGACAGGATAGCAATCAGCCCCAGCATTTT. It encodes CASSLGQDSNQPQHF.

This sequence joins TRBV29-1 and TRBJ1-4; the match to TRBD1 covers 12 bases. The CDR3 sequence is 18 residues long. CDR1 SQVTM and CDR2 ANQGSEA come from the germline V gene. Unmatched junction bases numbered 12, after V lost 7 bases and J lost 0 bases. In DNA form, the CDR3 reads TGCAGCGCTATCGGTGGGGACAGGGGGCCTGCAACTAATGAAAAACTGTTTTTT. It translates to CSAIGGDRGPATNEKLFF.

The chain couples TRBV2 to TRBJ1-2, with D hard to call. The V gene lost 5 bases and the J gene lost 2 bases, with 9 bases spanning the gap. CDR1 and CDR2 from the germline V gene are SNHLY and FYNNEI. CDR3 length: 13 amino acids. The CDR3 is CASSPNPNYGYTF. The CDR3 DNA reads as TGTGCCAGCAGTCCCAACCCGAACTATGGCTACACCTTC.

CDR3: CASRNTDRDPGNTIYF. CDR3 DNA sequence: TGTGCCAGCAGGAACACAGACAGGGACCCTGGAAACACCATATATTTT. This chain connects TRBV7-9 to TRBJ1-3; 7 nucleotides line up with TRBD1. Germline CDR1 reads SEHNR; CDR2 reads FQNEAQ (reference sequence). The V and J ends lost 6 bases and 2 bases, in that order; junction bases with no gene match: 10. This CDR3 is built from 16 residues.

This chain joins TRBV7-9 and TRBJ1-1; no clear D gene. The CDR3 totals 14 residues. CDR1 is SEHNR and CDR2 is FQNEAQ in the germline V gene (reference sequence). Trimming stripped 2 bases from V and 0 bases from J, with 7 bases between. As DNA, the CDR3 is TGTGCCAGCAGCTTAACAGCCTTGAACACTGAAGCTTTCTTT. As protein: CASSLTALNTEAFF. The full variable domain, with the rest looked up from reference TRBV7-9 and TRBJ1-1, is DTGVSQNPRHKITKRGQNVTFRCDPISEHNRLYWYRQTLGQGPEFLTYFQNEAQLEKSRLLSDRFSAERPKGSFSTLEIQRTEQGDSAMYLCASSLTALNTEAFFGQGTRLTVV.